Below, 7 T cell receptor beta chains from the same sample are listed, as sequenced in a study of T cell responses to AZD1222 COVID-19 vaccine. Sequencing was performed with immunoSEQ multiplex PCR; in TCRdb, only in-frame clones are kept and a portion is missing. This sample yields fewer than 130,000 clones, of which 87% are seen a single time; around 2.3% belongs to the top ten. The starting material was peripheral blood, obtained 28 days after the second AZD1222 dose. These receptors came from an adult who received the AZD1222 COVID-19 vaccine.

The J gene is TRBJ1-3, the V gene TRBV29-1, with D maybe TRBD1 (5 bases). The CDR3 extends over 12 amino acids. V lost 4 bases, J lost 8 bases, and 12 bases lay in between. CDR1 is SQVTM and CDR2 is ANQGSEA in the germline V gene. In nucleotides, the CDR3 is TGCAGCGTTGTCAGGGATAGGGACACCATATATTTT. This sequence encodes CSVVRDRDTIYF.

CDR3 DNA: TGTGCCAGCAGCGTTTTACAGGGGGCAGGAGAAAAACTGTTTTTT. This encodes CASSVLQGAGEKLFF. The gene calls are TRBV9 and TRBJ1-4, with 9 bases fitting TRBD1. Germline-derived CDR1 and CDR2 are SGDLS and YYNGEE. The CDR3 is 15 amino acids. The V segment lost 2 bases and the J segment 8 bases; nucleotides outside the gene matches: 7.

V is TRBV4-2 and J is TRBJ2-3, with D perhaps matching TRBD2 (6 bases). The CDR3 has 16 residues. Germline V CDR1 and CDR2: LGHNA, YNFKEQ. Trimming cost V 0 bases and J 0 bases, with 10 bases left between them. The CDR3 DNA sequence: TGTGCCAGCAGCCAAGATCAGGAGGGGAGCACAGATACGCAGTATTTT. Its protein product is CASSQDQEGSTDTQYF.

This chain links TRBV19 with TRBJ1-1; D ambiguous. V lost 3 bases to trimming and J lost 0 bases, with 8 bases between them. The V gene's germline CDR1 is LNHDA and CDR2 SQIVND (reference sequence). This CDR3 spans 14 amino acids. CDR3: CASSIGGMNTEAFF. The DNA for the CDR3 is TGTGCCAGTAGTATCGGAGGTATGAACACTGAAGCTTTCTTT.

This chain uses TRBV4-1 with TRBJ2-1; 7 positions agree with TRBD2. The CDR3 has 13 amino acids. Germline V gives CDR1 MGHRA, CDR2 YSYEKL. Trimming took 8 bases from V and 6 from J; bases not matched to a gene: 7. The CDR3 nucleotides are TGCGCCAGCCGAGAGACTAGCAGCAATGAGCAGTTCTTC. Translating gives CASRETSSNEQFF.

The chain has TRBV5-5 and TRBJ1-2; D possibly corresponds to TRBD1 (5 bases). This CDR3 has 13 residues. V dropped 4 bases and J dropped 3 bases, with 10 bases sitting between them. CDR1 and CDR2 from the germline V gene are SGHKS and YYEKEE (reference sequence). The CDR3 nucleotides read TGTGCCAGCAGCATCCGGGGCTACTATGGCTACACCTTC. Its protein product is CASSIRGYYGYTF.

The chain links TRBV6-2 or TRBV6-3 to TRBJ2-7; D tentatively fits TRBD1 or TRBD2 (5 bases each). This CDR3 spans 13 amino acids. Looked up from germline, CDR1 is MNHEY and CDR2 is SVGEGT. Trimming took off 6 bases at V and 7 bases at J, with 16 bases between the two ends. CDR3 coding DNA: TGTGCCAGCAGCCGGGACCCAGTGAGAGAGCAGTACTTC. It codes for CASSRDPVREQYF.